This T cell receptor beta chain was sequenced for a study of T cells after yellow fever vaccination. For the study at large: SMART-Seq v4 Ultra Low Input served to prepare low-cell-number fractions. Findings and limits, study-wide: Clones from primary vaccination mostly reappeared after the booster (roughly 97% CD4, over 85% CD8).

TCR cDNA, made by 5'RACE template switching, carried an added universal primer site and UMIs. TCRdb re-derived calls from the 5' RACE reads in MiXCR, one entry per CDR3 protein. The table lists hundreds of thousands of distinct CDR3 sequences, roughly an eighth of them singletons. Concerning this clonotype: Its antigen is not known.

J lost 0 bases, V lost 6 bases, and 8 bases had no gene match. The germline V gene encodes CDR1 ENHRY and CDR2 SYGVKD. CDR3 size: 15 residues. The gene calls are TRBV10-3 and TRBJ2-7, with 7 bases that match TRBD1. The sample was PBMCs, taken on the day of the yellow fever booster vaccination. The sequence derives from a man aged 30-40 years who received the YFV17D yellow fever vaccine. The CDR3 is CAISPIRDSSYEQYF. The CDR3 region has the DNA TGTGCCATCAGCCCGATACGGGACAGCTCCTACGAGCAGTACTTC.